This paragraph reports one T cell receptor (beta chain). Its antigen remains unidentified. cDNA molecules, individually, were tagged with unique molecular identifiers. MiXCR was run by TCRdb on the 5' RACE reads, yielding one entry per CDR3 protein. The data contain about 110,000 distinct CDR3 sequences, roughly an eighth of them singletons. CDR3 length equals 11 residues. Germline CDR1 SGHDT, CDR2 YYEEEE. V lost 4 bases to trimming and J lost 7 bases, with 6 bases between them. The data derive from a study of early T cells in non-severe SARS-CoV-2 infection. Study-wide context: It was bulk RNA from unsorted whole blood that was sequenced, and the chains were unpaired.

Study conclusions and caveats: Database matching using VDJdb favored anti-spike CD8 responses, with private and CD4 specificities left missing.

The TCR was taken from an adult who was a healthcare worker with PCR-confirmed SARS-CoV-2 infection or an uninfected control (not recorded which). The chain has TRBV5-6 and TRBJ2-1; D is undetermined. This sample comprised whole blood, obtained at baseline. The CDR3 protein is CASSGRNEQFF. In DNA form, the CDR3 reads TGTGCCAGCAGCGGGCGGAATGAGCAGTTCTTC. Variable domain in full (rest from reference TRBV5-6 and TRBJ2-1): DAGVTQSPTHLIKTRGQQVTLRCSPKSGHDTVSWYQQALGQGPQFIFQYYEEEERQRGNFPDRFSGHQFPNYSSELNVNALLLGDSALYLCASSGRNEQFFGPGTRLTVL.